A single sample gave rise to the 27 T cell receptor beta chains below, sequenced in a study of T cell responses to AZD1222 COVID-19 vaccine. Using immunoSEQ multiplex PCR, the repertoire was profiled, and TCRdb retains in-frame clones only, with some absent. The table records some 140,000 clones, 88% of them present only once. This sample comprised peripheral blood, obtained on day 0 of AZD1222 vaccination. Receptors were obtained from an adult in good health.

As concerns this clone: The identical CDR3 is also encoded by other nucleotide sequences in the sample. CDR3 coding DNA: TGTGCCAGCAGCTTGGGACAAAACCAGCCCCAGCATTTT. Encoded protein: CASSLGQNQPQHF. V and J are TRBV7-8 and TRBJ1-5; D might be TRBD1 (6 bases). V was clipped by 3 bases and J by 7 bases, with 10 bases between them. The CDR3 is 13 residues long. Germline V gives CDR1 SGHVS, CDR2 FQNEAQ.

The rearrangement joins TRBV11-2 to TRBJ1-1, with D perhaps matching TRBD1 (5 bases). Germline V CDR1 and CDR2: SGHAT, FQNNGV. V lost 5 bases and J lost 1, with 11 bases in between. This CDR3 has 14 amino acids. The CDR3 loop is CASSPGHANTEAFF. Written as DNA, the CDR3 is TGTGCCAGCAGCCCGGGGCACGCGAACACTGAAGCTTTCTTT.

The chain links TRBV28 to TRBJ1-5, with TRBD1 identical over 9 bases. J was trimmed by 2 bases and V by 11 bases; bases with no gene match: 16. This CDR3 region has 17 residues. Per germline, CDR1 MDHEN and CDR2 SYDVKM. CDR3 sequence: CAGGQQTGGIGNQPQHF. The CDR3 bases are TGTGCCGGAGGGCAACAGACAGGGGGGATCGGCAATCAGCCCCAGCATTTT.

This chain joins TRBV9 and TRBJ2-2; D ambiguous. The V end was cut by 0 bases, the J end by 4 bases, with 16 bases between. CDR1 and CDR2 from the germline V gene are SGDLS and YYNGEE. The CDR3 covers 17 residues. Here the CDR3 reads CASSVGAAPEFTGELFF. The CDR3 DNA follows: TGTGCCAGCAGCGTAGGGGCTGCGCCCGAATTCACCGGGGAGCTGTTTTTT.

The V call is TRBV28, the J call TRBJ1-3; D unclear. Germline V lookup: CDR1 MDHEN, CDR2 SYDVKM. Trimming cost V 5 bases and J 4 bases, with 15 bases left between them. CDR3 length: 15 amino acids. CDR3 nucleotide sequence: TGTGCCAGCAGTACATCAATCCTGGGCGGAAACACCATATATTTT. Protein sequence: CASSTSILGGNTIYF.

The chain uses TRBV25-1 and TRBJ1-4, with D possibly matching TRBD1 (5 bases). Trimming removed 2 bases from V and 8 bases from J, with 15 bases in between. Germline CDR1 is MGHDK and CDR2 is SYGVNS. This CDR3 region has 15 residues. The DNA for the CDR3 is TGTGCCAGCAGTGAAGAAGGGTGGGGCAGCGAAAAACTGTTTTTT. This gives the protein CASSEEGWGSEKLFF.

The genes are TRBV20-1 and TRBJ1-2, with TRBD1 matching 7 bases. The CDR3 runs 13 residues. V was pared by 3 bases and J by 6 bases, with 7 bases of the junction left unmatched. Germline assignment: CDR1 DFQATT and CDR2 SNEGSKA (reference sequence). The CDR3 sequence is CSASPGGTNGYTF. The CDR3 nucleotides read TGCAGTGCTAGTCCAGGGGGGACGAATGGCTACACCTTC.

The chain links TRBV28 to TRBJ2-7; TRBD2 matches 12 bases. The V gene end was trimmed by 5 bases and the J gene end by 2 bases; junction bases not matched to a gene: 1. This CDR3 region has 14 residues. Germline CDR1 is MDHEN and CDR2 is SYDVKM. The CDR3 reads CASSPSGGAYEQYF. DNA of the CDR3: TGTGCCAGCAGTCCTAGCGGGGGGGCCTACGAGCAGTACTTC.

The chain is built from TRBV2 and TRBJ1-1; D is uncertain. V was pared by 6 bases and J by 1 base, with 3 bases between. Germline loops: CDR1 SNHLY, CDR2 FYNNEI. The CDR3 is 11 amino acids. CDR3 loop: CASSRNTEAFF. The CDR3 bases are TGTGCCAGCAGCAGGAACACTGAAGCTTTCTTT.

The CDR3 nucleotides read TGTGCCAGCAGCGAACTAGGGGGGGAGTTCTTC. It codes for CASSELGGEFF. The chain uses TRBV6-1 and TRBJ2-1, with TRBD2 as a possible D gene (7 bases). CDR1 and CDR2 from the germline V gene are MNHNS and SASEGT. V lost 6 bases and J lost 14, with 14 bases in between. This CDR3 spans 11 amino acids.

V is TRBV23-1 and J is TRBJ1-2; a possible D gene is TRBD1 (5 bases). TRBV23-1 is sorted into the ORF group, with uncertain function. V was trimmed by 6 bases and J by 3 bases, leaving 20 bases between them. This CDR3 has 16 residues. The chain's CDR3 is CASRKWGLRDHYGYTF. For the CDR3, the DNA is TGCGCCAGCAGGAAGTGGGGGTTACGCGACCACTATGGCTACACCTTC.

This chain uses TRBV5-8 with TRBJ2-1, with D possibly matching TRBD1 (6 bases). V lost 0 bases and J lost 6, with 10 bases in between. Looked up from germline, CDR1 is SGHTS and CDR2 is YDEGEE. The CDR3 contains 14 residues. The CDR3 DNA sequence: TGTGCCAGCAGCTTGGTCCAGGGGCGCAATGAGCAGTTCTTC. It codes for CASSLVQGRNEQFF.

The gene calls are TRBV5-4 and TRBJ1-5; TRBD1 is a possible D gene (6 bases). Germline-derived CDR1 and CDR2 are SGHNT and YYREEE (reference sequence). V lost 4 bases and J 2 bases, leaving 10 bases between the germline ends. This CDR3 contains 14 residues. The DNA of the CDR3 is TGTGCCAGCAGCCAGGGACAAGGCAATCAGCCCCAGCATTTT. This codes for CASSQGQGNQPQHF.

This clone has only one observation. V and J are TRBV7-9 and TRBJ2-3; the match to TRBD2 covers 10 bases. Trimming removed 6 bases from V and 7 bases from J; junction bases left unmatched: 13. Germline V gene lookup returns CDR1 SEHNR and CDR2 FQNEAQ (reference sequence). The CDR3 is 16 amino acids. Written as DNA, the CDR3 is TGTGCCAGCAGTCCTCCTAGCGGGGGCCGACCTAATACGCAGTATTTT. Residues: CASSPPSGGRPNTQYF.

The CDR3 loop is CASSYSTERYNSPLHF. The DNA for the CDR3 is TGTGCCAGCAGTTACTCTACCGAAAGGTATAATTCACCCCTCCACTTT. V and J are TRBV6-2 or TRBV6-3 and TRBJ1-6; no clear D. The CDR3 is made up of 16 amino acids. V was shortened by 0 bases and J by 4 bases, with 10 bases between the two germline ends. CDR1 and CDR2 from the germline V gene are MNHEY and SVGEGT.

This rearrangement joins TRBV10-3 to TRBJ1-2, with D unclear. V lost 10 bases, J lost 7 bases, and 19 bases lay in between. Per germline, CDR1 ENHRY and CDR2 SYGVKD. The CDR3 contains 13 residues. The CDR3 nucleotides are TGTGCCACCCTGGTCTCTGGTAGAGGTGGCTACACCTTC. Amino acids: CATLVSGRGGYTF.

This clone has ten or more counts. The genes are TRBV6-4 and TRBJ2-2; no definite D call. CDR1 is MRHNA and CDR2 is SNTAGT in the germline V gene. CDR3 size: 13 residues. V was trimmed by 0 bases and J by 7 bases, leaving 6 bases between them. The CDR3: CASSDSANGELFF. The CDR3 DNA follows: TGTGCCAGCAGTGACTCGGCAAACGGGGAGCTGTTTTTT.

This clone has just one count. Different DNA sequences within this sample yield the same CDR3. V usage is TRBV4-3 and J usage is TRBJ1-1, with TRBD1 as a possible D gene (6 bases). Trimming cost V 2 bases and J 4 bases, with 8 bases left between them. The CDR3 extends over 13 amino acids. Germline V CDR1 and CDR2: LGHNA, YSLEER. The CDR3 region is CASSQTGSTEAFF. For the CDR3, the DNA is TGCGCCAGCAGCCAAACAGGGAGCACTGAAGCTTTCTTT.

In this sample, this clone turned up a few times. This chain connects TRBV5-6 to TRBJ1-3; TRBD1 might be the D (5 bases). V lost 4 bases and J 2 bases, leaving 19 bases between the germline ends. Germline V gene sequence: CDR1 SGHDT, CDR2 YYEEEE. CDR3 length equals 17 residues. The CDR3 sequence is CASSHTAGGTPGNTIYF. The DNA for the CDR3 is TGTGCCAGCAGCCACACCGCCGGGGGGACGCCTGGAAACACCATATATTTT.

This chain joins TRBV7-2 and TRBJ2-2; D ambiguous. CDR3 length: 16 amino acids. Germline CDR1 is SGHTA and CDR2 is FQGNSA. Trimming left V 5 bases short and J 4 bases short, with 17 bases between. The CDR3, as DNA: TGTGCCAGCAGCCAGAAGGCGGCCCTGGGCACCGGGGAGCTGTTTTTT. Translated: CASSQKAALGTGELFF.

The rearrangement links TRBV5-6 to TRBJ2-5; D ambiguous. Germline-derived CDR1 and CDR2 are SGHDT and YYEEEE. This CDR3 has 15 amino acids. Trimming took off 2 bases at V and 0 bases at J, with 11 bases between the two ends. The CDR3: CASSLRTDHQETQYF. The CDR3 coding sequence is TGTGCCAGCAGCTTAAGGACGGACCACCAAGAGACCCAGTACTTC.

J is TRBJ2-7 and V is TRBV7-9, with D perhaps given as TRBD1 or TRBD2 (5 bases each). Germline loops: CDR1 SEHNR, CDR2 FQNEAQ (reference sequence). V was shortened by 4 bases and J by 4 bases, with 20 bases between the two germline ends. The CDR3 spans 16 residues. CDR3 sequence (DNA): TGTGCCAGCAGCTCCAACACCGGGACGGGATCTTACGAGCAGTACTTC. The encoded protein is CASSSNTGTGSYEQYF.

This clone was picked up one time. The chain recombines TRBV14 with TRBJ2-3; D remains unclear. V was trimmed by 3 bases and J by 0 bases, leaving 4 bases between them. The CDR3 covers 13 residues. Germline values: CDR1 SGHDN, CDR2 FVKESK. CDR3 sequence (DNA): TGTGCCAGCAGCCAGTACAGCACAGATACGCAGTATTTT. As protein: CASSQYSTDTQYF.

Only one count was recorded for this clone. The chain recombines TRBV11-2 with TRBJ2-2; D is undetermined. Germline lookup yields CDR1 SGHAT and CDR2 FQNNGV. V lost 2 bases and J 5 bases, leaving 6 bases between the germline ends. The CDR3 is 13 amino acids. CDR3 bases: TGTGCCAGCAGCTTATCGTATACCGGGGAGCTGTTTTTT. As protein: CASSLSYTGELFF.

This clone appeared once. The J gene is TRBJ2-4, the V gene TRBV15; no clear D gene. CDR1 and CDR2 from the germline V gene are LNHNV and YYDKDF (reference sequence). V shed 3 bases and J shed 0 bases, with 9 bases lying between them. The CDR3 covers 15 residues. The CDR3, as DNA: TGTGCCACCAGCAGCCGGACGGGAGCCAAAAACATTCAGTACTTC. This translates into CATSSRTGAKNIQYF.

The CDR3 DNA reads TGTGCCAGCAGCCCAACGTCGGGCTTCGGGGAAAAGACCCAGTACTTC. This gives the protein CASSPTSGFGEKTQYF. The V call is TRBV9, the J call TRBJ2-5; a weak D match, TRBD2 (5 bases). V was clipped by 4 bases and J by 6 bases, with 22 bases between them. CDR3 length equals 16 residues. Germline values: CDR1 SGDLS, CDR2 YYNGEE.

The rearrangement uses TRBV18 and TRBJ2-3; 7 bases fit TRBD1. The CDR3 consists of 15 residues. Germline V gene lookup returns CDR1 KGHSH and CDR2 LQKENI. J was trimmed by 0 bases and V by 3 bases; bases with no gene match: 3. The CDR3 spells CASSPRDSSTDTQYF. In nucleotides, the CDR3 is TGTGCCAGCTCACCTCGGGACAGTAGCACAGATACGCAGTATTTT.